This entry is about one T cell receptor (beta chain). No antigen is known for it. No per-base quality is available; no much larger clone lies one base away. The record originates from a study of spatial heterogeneity in lung cancer (dated by TCRdb to about 2019). Context from the whole study: Beta-chain transcripts were consistently detected in greater numbers than alpha-chain transcripts, which likely reflected higher beta-chain transcript abundance. In the raw uncorrected reads, each unique combination of TCR and UMI appeared more than ten times on average. In non-small cell lung cancer, the study quantitatively compared TCR alpha and beta repertoires across several tumor regions, matched nontumor lung, and blood. TCR repertoire features were related to nonsynonymous mutation counts determined by whole-exome sequencing of tumor tissue. Both alpha and beta chains were TCR-sequenced in samples taken at surgery, namely 220 tumor regions, roughly 64 matched nontumor lung samples and roughly 56 PBMC samples. Study-level results and caveats: Ubiquitous expanded tumor TCRs were detected in blood more often at tumor resection than at routine follow-up. Confirming at a functional level the hypothesis that regional TCRs recognize regional mutations was considered to require additional single-cell paired TCR alpha and beta sequencing.

Receptors were amplified or captured by 5' RACE. These reads were obtained on a NextSeq 500. The TCR library protocol attached a unique molecular identifier to each TCR cDNA molecule to allow correction of PCR and sequencing errors. The source study handled its data this way. TCR identification, UMI-based error correction and CDR3 extraction were performed with Decombinator tools. Expanded TCRs were defined as those above a frequency of 2 per 1,000, corresponding to the top 1% of the tumor frequency distribution. Rényi diversity was computed with the R vegan package after subsampling each repertoire 100 times to 5,000 TCRs. CDR3 similarity networks were constructed using string-kernel similarity of amino acid triplets, with links drawn between CDR3s whose pairwise similarity was above 0.82. TCRdb applied fastp at Q25 and MiXCR to the public reads, then kept only in-frame beta chains. All rows with the same CDR3 protein become a single entry with the most common DNA and genes. Here the V and J calls rest on TCRdb's processing, not on the authors' analysis. The sample contains roughly 16,000 distinct CDR3 sequences, about 22% of them found a single time. The biggest ten clones account for about 20% of the sample.

The junction carries 12 bases between V and J, which are trimmed by 0 bases and 1 base respectively. Per the germline V gene, MGHRA is the CDR1 and YSYEKL is the CDR2. The CDR3 sequence holds 16 residues, the cysteine and phenylalanine included. CDR3 DNA only is kept here, 48 bases in frame from base 1. Read against the paper, the sample's time point label means: sample taken at primary tumor resection. For TCR sequencing, whole RNA was extracted from tumor and nontumor lung tissue, or from cryopreserved PBMC samples, and no cell sorting was done. Samples were obtained from about 69 patients with early-stage, untreated non-small cell lung cancer from the lung TRACERx cohort. Patients were selected for TCR sequencing only if sufficient RNA was available from at least two tumor regions.

The TCR originated in a female donor with early-stage non-small cell lung cancer. Sequences were derived from PBMCs, sampled at surgery. The chain couples TRBV4-1 to TRBJ1-1, with TRBD1 tentatively as D gene (5 bases match). The nucleotide sequence is given as TGCGCCAGCAGCCAAGAGGGGGTAAGGGAGAACACTGAAGCTTTCTTT. This encodes CASSQEGVRENTEAFF.